The 22 T cell receptor beta chains below come from one sample, sequenced in a study of control samples from healthy donors and cancer patients. Assay used: immunoSEQ multiplex PCR; TCRdb lists only in-frame clones, some missing. The sample includes 100,000 to 150,000 clones, 90% of them seen just once. Sequenced: blood. The receptors stem from a man younger than 35 in good health.

The chain couples TRBV6-1 to TRBJ1-2, with D perhaps TRBD1 (5 bases). Germline CDR1 is MNHNS and CDR2 is SASEGT. The CDR3 is made up of 13 amino acids. Between the trimmed V and J ends, which lost 3 bases and 9 bases, there was a span of 14 bases. This chain's CDR3 is CASSEAPGSSYTF. CDR3 DNA sequence: TGTGCCAGCAGTGAGGCCCCAGGGAGTAGCTACACCTTC.

The DNA of the CDR3 is TGTGCCAGCAGCTTAAGAAATTCACCCCTCCACTTT. Its translation is CASSLRNSPLHF. This chain joins TRBV13 and TRBJ1-6; D remains unclear. The CDR3 consists of 12 residues. From germline, CDR1 is PRHDT and CDR2 FYEKMQ (reference sequence). V shed 2 bases and J shed 7 bases, with 3 bases lying between them. The whole variable domain, filled in from reference TRBV13 and TRBJ1-6, reads AAGVIQSPRHLIKEKRETATLKCYPIPRHDTVYWYQQGPGQDPQFLISFYEKMQSDKGSIPDRFSAQQFSDYHSELNMSSLELGDSALYFCASSLRNSPLHFGNGTRLTVT.

The gene calls are TRBV7-9 and TRBJ1-1, with D perhaps matching TRBD1 (6 bases). With 3 bases removed from V and 4 bases from J, the gap between germline ends came to 18 bases. CDR3 length equals 16 residues. The germline CDR1 and CDR2 sequences are SEHNR and FQNEAQ (reference sequence). CDR3 DNA sequence: TGTGCCAGCAGCTTTTCGGGCAGGGGATTAGGCACTGAAGCTTTCTTT. Translated: CASSFSGRGLGTEAFF.

The J gene is TRBJ1-4, the V gene TRBV2, with 9 bases aligning to TRBD1. Germline V gene data show CDR1 as SNHLY and CDR2 as FYNNEI. V gave up 6 bases and J gave up 8 bases; unmatched junction bases: 7. The CDR3 totals 14 residues. CDR3 nucleotide sequence: TGTGCCAGCAGGGGGACAGGGATGGGGGAAAAACTGTTTTTT. Residues: CASRGTGMGEKLFF. Complete variable domain (other parts from reference TRBV2 and TRBJ1-4): EPEVTQTPSHQVTQMGQEVILRCVPISNHLYFYWYRQILGQKVEFLVSFYNNEISEKSEIFDDQFSVERPDGSNFTLKIRSTKLEDSAMYFCASRGTGMGEKLFFGSGTQLSVL.

This clone has just one count. The chain employs TRBV6-1 and TRBJ1-3; TRBD1 might be the D (5 bases). V shed 4 bases and J shed 0 bases, with 16 bases lying between them. This CDR3 is 17 amino acids long. CDR1 is MNHNS and CDR2 is SASEGT in the germline V gene. Here the CDR3 reads CASSGRSDSYSGNTIYF. Written as DNA, the CDR3 is TGTGCCAGCAGTGGAAGGTCCGACAGCTACTCTGGAAACACCATATATTTT.

This chain uses TRBV24-1 with TRBJ2-1, with 8 bases fitting TRBD2. The V segment lost 5 bases and the J segment 6 bases; nucleotides outside the gene matches: 8. CDR1 and CDR2 from the germline V gene are KGHDR and SFDVKD. The CDR3 is 15 residues long. The CDR3 DNA is TGTGCCACCAGTGTGGGGACTAGTAAAGGCAATGAGCAGTTCTTC. Its protein product is CATSVGTSKGNEQFF.

This chain connects TRBV3-1 (or the pseudogene TRBV3-2) to TRBJ2-5, with D possibly matching TRBD1 (6 bases). CDR1 is LGHDT, CDR2 YNNKEL, per germline (reference sequence). The V gene lost 0 bases and the J gene lost 1 base, with 15 bases spanning the gap. The CDR3 spans 17 residues. The CDR3 here is CASSQDRGRGFQETQYF. The CDR3 DNA reads as TGTGCCAGCAGCCAAGATAGGGGCAGGGGATTCCAAGAGACCCAGTACTTC.

The chain employs TRBV7-3 and TRBJ2-1, with D perhaps assigned TRBD1 or TRBD2 (6 bases each). Between the trimmed V and J ends, which lost 3 bases and 3 bases, there was a span of 12 bases. The CDR3 is 15 residues long. Germline-derived CDR1 and CDR2 are SGHTA and FQGTGA. CDR3 loop: CASSLRGGRYNEQFF. The DNA of the CDR3 is TGTGCCAGCAGCTTGAGAGGGGGGCGCTACAATGAGCAGTTCTTC. Supplemented by reference TRBV7-3 and TRBJ2-1, the full variable domain reads GAGVSQTPSNKVTEKGKYVELRCDPISGHTALYWYRQSLGQGPEFLIYFQGTGAADDSGLPNDRFFAVRPEGSVSTLKIQRTERGDSAVYLCASSLRGGRYNEQFFGPGTRLTVL.

V and J are TRBV6-2 or TRBV6-3 and TRBJ2-1; D remains ambiguous. CDR3 length equals 15 residues. The V end lost 0 bases, the J end lost 6 bases, and 12 bases lay between the germline ends. Germline CDR1 reads MNHEY; CDR2 reads SVGEGT. Here the CDR3 reads CASSYSPGVRNEQFF. DNA of the CDR3: TGTGCCAGCAGTTACTCCCCAGGAGTGCGCAATGAGCAGTTCTTC.

This clone was detected only once. The V gene is TRBV7-8, the J gene TRBJ2-6; D is perhaps TRBD1 (6 bases). Germline assignment: CDR1 SGHVS and CDR2 FQNEAQ. The CDR3 is made up of 14 amino acids. V lost 8 bases to trimming and J lost 2 bases, with 10 bases between them. CDR3 nucleotides: TGTGCCAGCGGCCACAGGGCTGGGGCCAACGTCCTGACTTTC. It is translated as CASGHRAGANVLTF.

V gene TRBV24-1 combines with J gene TRBJ1-2, with 7 bases matching TRBD1. Germline CDR1 reads KGHDR; CDR2 reads SFDVKD. Trimming cost V 4 bases and J 4 bases; bases outside gene matches: 5. This CDR3 is built from 14 residues. CDR3 DNA: TGTGCCACCAGTGACACCGACAGGGCCTATGGCTACACCTTC. It is translated as CATSDTDRAYGYTF.

This clone was observed a single time. The J gene is TRBJ1-3, the V gene TRBV27; D unresolved. V was clipped by 2 bases and J by 1 base, with 9 bases between them. Germline CDR1 is MNHEY and CDR2 is SMNVEV (reference sequence). The CDR3 covers 15 residues. The CDR3 DNA sequence: TGTGCCAGCAGTTTAGAGGCTGGATCTGGAAACACCATATATTTT. Residues: CASSLEAGSGNTIYF.

About this clone: The sample contains more than one DNA sequence encoding this CDR3. The chain recombines TRBV28 with TRBJ2-6, with D maybe TRBD2 (6 bases). Germline CDR1 and CDR2: MDHEN and SYDVKM. This CDR3 comprises 15 residues. V was cut by 6 bases and J by 1 base, with 10 bases left in between. The chain's CDR3 is CASSLAGSGANVLTF. CDR3 coding DNA: TGTGCCAGCAGCTTGGCGGGGTCTGGGGCCAACGTCCTGACTTTC.

V gene TRBV28 combines with J gene TRBJ1-6, with TRBD1 identical over 9 bases. The J segment lost 4 bases and the V segment lost 3 bases, leaving 1 base of the junction unmatched. The CDR3 is 15 amino acids. Germline assignment: CDR1 MDHEN and CDR2 SYDVKM. CDR3 bases: TGTGCCAGCAGTTTTGGACAGGGGTATAATTCACCCCTCCACTTT. It specifies CASSFGQGYNSPLHF.

The chain has TRBV5-6 and TRBJ2-7, with TRBD1 matching 7 bases. The CDR3 is 14 residues long. In germline, CDR1 is SGHDT, CDR2 YYEEEE. V gave up 2 bases and J gave up 7 bases; unmatched junction bases: 9. The CDR3 coding sequence is TGTGCCAGCAGCTTCTACAGGGGCACGGAAGAGCAGTACGTC. Protein product: CASSFYRGTEEQYV.

J is TRBJ2-1 and V is TRBV4-3; TRBD2 matches 9 bases. Germline assignment: CDR1 LGHNA and CDR2 YSLEER. Trimming removed 0 bases from V and 8 bases from J; junction bases left unmatched: 14. The CDR3 consists of 18 residues. This CDR3 reads CASSQDMGRVAGAHEQFF. As DNA, the CDR3 is TGCGCCAGCAGCCAAGATATGGGTAGGGTAGCGGGAGCCCATGAGCAGTTCTTC.

The V call is TRBV27, the J call TRBJ2-5, with TRBD2 identical over 8 bases. There are 15 residues in the CDR3. Trimming removed 2 bases from V and 5 bases from J; junction bases left unmatched: 7. Germline CDR1 reads MNHEY; CDR2 reads SMNVEV (reference sequence). CDR3 loop: CASSLTSGGYETQYF. CDR3 nucleotide sequence: TGTGCCAGCAGTTTAACTAGCGGAGGGTACGAGACCCAGTACTTC.

The gene calls are TRBV11-2 and TRBJ2-5; possibly TRBD1 for D (6 bases). From germline, CDR1 is SGHAT and CDR2 FQNNGV. V was clipped by 2 bases and J by 5 bases, with 15 bases between them. CDR3 length: 15 amino acids. The CDR3 coding sequence is TGTGCCAGCAGCTTAAATAAGGGGGAGTGGGAGACCCAGTACTTC. Translating it yields CASSLNKGEWETQYF.

The chain combines TRBV1 with TRBJ2-2; no check of the table's D call, TRBD2, against the DNA was made. TRBV1 is a pseudogene. The CDR3 totals 14 residues. The CDR3 here is CTSRTSGNTGELFF. CDR3 sequence (DNA): TGCACCAGCAGGACTAGCGGGAACACCGGGGAGCTGTTTTTT.

The V gene is TRBV6-5, the J gene TRBJ1-3; D is uncertain. V lost 4 bases and J 4 bases, leaving 14 bases between the germline ends. The CDR3 spans 15 residues. Germline V gene sequence: CDR1 MNHEY, CDR2 SVGAGI. The CDR3 DNA reads as TGTGCCAGCAGTTCTAGCAGGTCGGGAGGAAACACCATATATTTT. Amino acids: CASSSSRSGGNTIYF.

This chain joins TRBV2 and TRBJ1-1; D call uncertain. V shed 7 bases and J shed 5 bases, with 14 bases lying between them. The CDR3 has 13 residues. Germline values: CDR1 SNHLY, CDR2 FYNNEI. The CDR3 is CASKSTGRTEAFF. The CDR3 DNA sequence: TGTGCCAGCAAGTCGACCGGGAGGACTGAAGCTTTCTTT.

This clone was picked up one time. The chain employs TRBV12-3 or TRBV12-4 and TRBJ2-5; D gene unclear. The CDR3 sequence is 13 residues long. V dropped 6 bases and J dropped 3 bases, with 11 bases sitting between them. The CDR3 nucleotides read TGTGCCAGCAGCTATAGACCCGAAGAGACCCAGTACTTC. Translated: CASSYRPEETQYF.